A selection of T cell receptor beta chains follows, all from one sample in a study of shared clonotypes between healthy human individuals. Repertoires were generated with immunoSEQ multiplex PCR, while TCRdb's copy carries only in-frame clones and drops some. This sample has some 2,500,000 clones, with over 85% found just once. The sequenced sample consisted of naive CD4+ T cells from PBMCs. All receptors derive from a man between 18 and 29 years old in good health. Some clones in this sample may be carry-over from other donors' samples. Each CDR3 is given with its conserved first and last residue. The order of the fields is V gene, J gene, D gene, clone size, CDR3 DNA, CDR3 protein. D genes are given only for firm matches. Some rows mark clone size as missing; the rest say once, few, many or name a class of expanded clone.

>TRBV4-3|TRBJ1-4|NA|NA
TGCGCCAGCAGCCAAGTGCGCACTAATGAAAAACTGTTTTTT
CASSQVRTNEKLFF
>TRBV7-9|TRBJ1-1|NA|NA
TGTGCCAGCAGCTTACGGGCAGCACTGAACACTGAAGCTTTCTTT
CASSLRAALNTEAFF
>TRBV28|TRBJ2-6|NA|NA
TGTGCCAGCAGTTTAGGTCCGCATCACCCCTCTGGGGCCAACGTCCTGACTTTC
CASSLGPHHPSGANVLTF
>TRBV6-1|TRBJ1-5|TRBD1|NA
TGTGCCAGCAGTGAGACAGGGGAGCAGCCCCAGCATTTT
CASSETGEQPQHF
>TRBV28|TRBJ2-3|TRBD1|NA
TGTGCCAGCAGTTGGGCCAGGGGGCCGACAGATACGCAGTATTTT
CASSWARGPTDTQYF
>TRBV19|TRBJ2-3|NA|NA
TGTGCCAGTAGTATAGGGACAGCGACAGATACGCAGTATTTT
CASSIGTATDTQYF
>TRBV9|TRBJ2-7|TRBD2|NA
TGTGCCAGCAGCGTAGCTGCTAGCGGGAGTTACGAGCAGTACTTC
CASSVAASGSYEQYF
>TRBV11-3|TRBJ2-1|TRBD1|NA
TGTGCCAGCAGCTTAGGGCCCGGGACAGTTGATGAGCAGTTCTTC
CASSLGPGTVDEQFF
>TRBV27|TRBJ1-1|NA|few
TGTGCCAGCAGTGCAGATAGAGGGCGTGAAGCTTTCTTT
CASSADRGREAFF
>TRBV28|TRBJ2-7|NA|NA
TGTGCCAGCAGTAGTGGCGGCGGGAACACTTACGAGCAGTACTTC
CASSSGGGNTYEQYF
>TRBV18|TRBJ1-1|TRBD1|NA
TGTGCCAGCTCACCAGTCCCAGGGGGTAACACTGAAGCTTTCTTT
CASSPVPGGNTEAFF
>TRBV30|TRBJ1-4|TRBD1|NA
TGTGCCTGGAGTACCACCGGGACAGCTAATGAAAAACTGTTTTTT
CAWSTTGTANEKLFF
>TRBV25-1|TRBJ1-4|NA|few
TGTGCCAGCAGTGAGGGGGCAGCGGATGAAAAACTGTTTTTT
CASSEGAADEKLFF
>TRBV6-6|TRBJ2-7|TRBD2|NA
TGTGCCAGCAGTTCCCCCGCGGGAGGGCCTCGGGAGCAGTACTTC
CASSSPAGGPREQYF
>TRBV30|TRBJ1-1|NA|NA
TGTGCCTGGAGTCGCGGGTCAACTGAAGCTTTCTTT
CAWSRGSTEAFF
>TRBV6-1|TRBJ2-1|TRBD2|NA
TGTGCCAGCAGTGAAGTGACTAGCGGGAGGGTGCAGTTCTTC
CASSEVTSGRVQFF
>TRBV7-9|TRBJ1-1|NA|few
TGTGCCAGCAGCCGGCATTACGACACTGAAGCTTTCTTT
CASSRHYDTEAFF
>TRBV30|TRBJ2-1|NA|NA
TGTGCCGAAAACAGGGCTGGCGATGAGCAGTTCTTC
CAENRAGDEQFF
>TRBV5-1|TRBJ2-3|TRBD1|once
TGCGCCAGCAGCCCTACAGGGGGCGAGGATACGCAGTATTTT
CASSPTGGEDTQYF
>TRBV7-3|TRBJ1-1|TRBD1|NA
TGTGCCAGCAGCTTAGGGCTCAGGGGGCGCACAGAAGTGAACACTGAAGCTTTCTTT
CASSLGLRGRTEVNTEAFF
>TRBV28|TRBJ1-5|TRBD1|NA
TGTGCCAGCAGTCCGATACAGGGGGCTAGCAATCAGCCCCAGCATTTT
CASSPIQGASNQPQHF
>TRBV5-1|TRBJ1-2|NA|NA
TGCGCCAGCAGCCCAGCCCCCCCGGGAGACTATTCTGGCTACACCTTC
CASSPAPPGDYSGYTF
>TRBV7-2|TRBJ2-7|NA|NA
TGTGCCAGCAGCTTAGCGTTCTACGAGCAGTACTTC
CASSLAFYEQYF
>TRBV6-5|TRBJ1-4|NA|few
TGTGCCAGCAGTGCCCCAGGGACTAATGAAAAACTGTTTTTT
CASSAPGTNEKLFF
>TRBV28|TRBJ1-4|NA|NA
TGTGCCAGCAGACCCGGGCCCCAGGCCGGTGAAAAACTGTTTTTT
CASRPGPQAGEKLFF
>TRBV7-2|TRBJ1-2|TRBD1|NA
TGTGCCAGCAGCTCAAGGGACAGGGGGACCATACGTAACTATGGCTACACCTTC
CASSSRDRGTIRNYGYTF
>TRBV5-1|TRBJ1-2|NA|NA
TGCGCCAGCAGGTGGAGCGTGGGAAATTATGGCTACACCTTC
CASRWSVGNYGYTF
>TRBV7-9|TRBJ2-3|TRBD1|NA
TGTGCCAGCAGCAGTAAAACAGGGGGCACAGATACGCAGTATTTT
CASSSKTGGTDTQYF
>TRBV18|TRBJ2-3|NA|NA
TGTGCCAGCTCACCACTCGACAGCTTCACAGATACGCAGTATTTT
CASSPLDSFTDTQYF
>TRBV19|TRBJ2-4|NA|NA
TGTGCCAGTAATGGCATCTTTTCCACGGCAAACATTCAGTACTTC
CASNGIFSTANIQYF
>TRBV29-1|TRBJ2-1|TRBD2|NA
TGCAGCGTTTCGGGACTAGCGGGAGTTGAGCAGTTCTTC
CSVSGLAGVEQFF
>TRBV25-1|TRBJ1-2|TRBD1|once
TGTGCCAGCAAAGCCGGACAGGGGGTCTATGGCTACACCTTC
CASKAGQGVYGYTF
>TRBV6-4|TRBJ1-4|NA|NA
TGTGCCAGCATAGTTAGCAGGGGTCTCACTAATGAAAAACTGTTTTTT
CASIVSRGLTNEKLFF
>TRBV30|TRBJ1-4|NA|NA
TGTGCCTGGATGCCATGGGGTGAGGATGAAAAACTGTTTTTT
CAWMPWGEDEKLFF
>TRBV7-3|TRBJ2-7|TRBD1|NA
TGTGCCAGCAGCCACTCAGGGGGCGAGCAGTACTTC
CASSHSGGEQYF
>TRBV7-2|TRBJ1-2|NA|NA
TGTGCCAGCAGCTCCGCCCTGGACGGACGTTACTCCTATGGCTACACCTTC
CASSSALDGRYSYGYTF
>TRBV5-4|TRBJ2-3|NA|NA
TGTGCCAGCAGCCAGGGTGAGCTGTCTAGCACAGATACGCAGTATTTT
CASSQGELSSTDTQYF
>TRBV4-1|TRBJ2-2|NA|once
TGCGCCAGCAGCCAGAGTATAGACCCCGGGGAGCTGTTTTTT
CASSQSIDPGELFF
>TRBV11-2|TRBJ1-1|TRBD1|NA
TGTGCCAGCAGCCGGACAGGGCTCGGCGAGACTGAAGCTTTCTTT
CASSRTGLGETEAFF
>TRBV5-1|TRBJ2-2|TRBD2|NA
TGCGCCAGCAGGGAGGGGCTAGCGGTCACCGGGGAGCTGTTTTTT
CASREGLAVTGELFF
>TRBV30|TRBJ1-1|NA|NA
TGTGCCTGGAGCGACCGAGGGCCTGAAGCTTTCTTT
CAWSDRGPEAFF
>TRBV30|TRBJ2-7|NA|NA
TGTGCCTGGAGTAAGGGACCCCCCTACGAGCAGTACTTC
CAWSKGPPYEQYF
>TRBV5-6|TRBJ2-7|TRBD1|once
TGTGCCAGCAGCCCGGACAGGGGGAGCGAGCAGTACTTC
CASSPDRGSEQYF
>TRBV30|TRBJ1-4|NA|NA
TGTGCCTGGAGTTATGACGACAGTCCTAATGAAAAACTGTTTTTT
CAWSYDDSPNEKLFF
>TRBV19|TRBJ1-3|NA|NA
TGTGCCAGTAGTATCTCGTCCAGGGCCGGAAACACCATATATTTT
CASSISSRAGNTIYF
>TRBV10-3|TRBJ2-3|TRBD1|NA
TGTGCCATCAGGGACAGGGGGGCAGATACGCAGTATTTT
CAIRDRGADTQYF
>TRBV11-3|TRBJ2-7|TRBD1|NA
TGTGCCAGCAGCTTAGCATCAGGGGGAAGCTACGAGCAGTACTTC
CASSLASGGSYEQYF
>TRBV5-4|TRBJ1-1|TRBD1|NA
TGTGCCAGCAGCTTACGACAGGGTTACACTGAAGCTTTCTTT
CASSLRQGYTEAFF
>TRBV10-3|TRBJ2-6|NA|once
TGCGCCCACGGGGGGCGAAATTCTGGGGCCAACGTCCTGACTTTC
CAHGGRNSGANVLTF
>TRBV27|TRBJ2-5|TRBD1|NA
TGCGCCAGCAGTTTAGGGACAGGAAAAGAGACCCAGTACTTC
CASSLGTGKETQYF
>TRBV7-3|TRBJ2-7|NA|NA
TGTGCCAGCAGCCAATGGACCCCTGCCTCCTACGAGCAGTACTTC
CASSQWTPASYEQYF
>TRBV5-4|TRBJ2-1|NA|NA
TGTGCCAGCAGCCCGACGGGCTCGACTCTAGGTGAGCAGTTCTTC
CASSPTGSTLGEQFF